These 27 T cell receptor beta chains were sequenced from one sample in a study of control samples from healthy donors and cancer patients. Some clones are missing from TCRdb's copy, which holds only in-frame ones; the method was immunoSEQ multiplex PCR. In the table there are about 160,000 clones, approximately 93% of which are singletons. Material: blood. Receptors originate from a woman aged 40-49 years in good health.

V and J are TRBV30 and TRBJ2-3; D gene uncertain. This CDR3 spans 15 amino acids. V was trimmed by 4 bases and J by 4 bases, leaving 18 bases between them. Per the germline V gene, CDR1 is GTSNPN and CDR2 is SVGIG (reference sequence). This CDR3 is CAWTHPSNGADTQYF. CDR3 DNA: TGTGCCTGGACCCACCCCTCGAATGGCGCAGATACGCAGTATTTT.

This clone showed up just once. For the CDR3, the DNA is TGTGCCAGCAGTCGCATCGGAACTAATGAAAAACTGTTTTTT. It encodes CASSRIGTNEKLFF. J is TRBJ1-4 and V is TRBV6-1; D call uncertain. CDR3 size: 14 residues. Trimming stripped 5 bases from V and 1 base from J, with 8 bases between. Germline loops: CDR1 MNHNS, CDR2 SASEGT.

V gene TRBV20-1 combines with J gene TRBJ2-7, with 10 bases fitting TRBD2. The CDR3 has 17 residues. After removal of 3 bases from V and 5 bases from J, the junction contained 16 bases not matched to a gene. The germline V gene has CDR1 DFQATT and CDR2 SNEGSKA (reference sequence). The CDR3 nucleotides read TGCAGTGCTAGTGGGCTAGCGGGAGCCATGAAGATCCACGAGCAGTACTTC. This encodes CSASGLAGAMKIHEQYF.

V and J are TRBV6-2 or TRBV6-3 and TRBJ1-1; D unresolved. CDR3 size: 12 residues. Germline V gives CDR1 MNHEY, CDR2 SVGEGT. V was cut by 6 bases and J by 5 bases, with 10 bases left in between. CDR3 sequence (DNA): TGTGCCAGCAGCCTCCCATGGACTGAAGCTTTCTTT. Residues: CASSLPWTEAFF.

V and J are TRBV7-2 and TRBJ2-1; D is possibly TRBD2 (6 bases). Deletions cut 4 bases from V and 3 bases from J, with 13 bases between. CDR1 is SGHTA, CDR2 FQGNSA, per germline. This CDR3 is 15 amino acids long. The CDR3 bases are TGTGCCAGCAGCTCGTCCGGGACTGTCTACAATGAGCAGTTCTTC. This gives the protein CASSSSGTVYNEQFF.

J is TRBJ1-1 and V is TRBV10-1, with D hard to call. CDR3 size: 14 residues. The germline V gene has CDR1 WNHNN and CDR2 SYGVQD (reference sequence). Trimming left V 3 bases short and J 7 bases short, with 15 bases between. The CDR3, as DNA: TGCGCCAGCAGTGATTTCCGAGTGGCCAGTGAAGCTTTCTTT. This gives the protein CASSDFRVASEAFF.

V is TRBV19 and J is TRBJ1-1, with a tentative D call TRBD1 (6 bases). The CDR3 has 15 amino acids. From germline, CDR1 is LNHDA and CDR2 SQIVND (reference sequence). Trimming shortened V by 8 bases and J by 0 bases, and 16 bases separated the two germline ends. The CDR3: CASAGTSIMNTEAFF. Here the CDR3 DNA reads TGTGCCAGTGCGGGGACAAGTATCATGAACACTGAAGCTTTCTTT.

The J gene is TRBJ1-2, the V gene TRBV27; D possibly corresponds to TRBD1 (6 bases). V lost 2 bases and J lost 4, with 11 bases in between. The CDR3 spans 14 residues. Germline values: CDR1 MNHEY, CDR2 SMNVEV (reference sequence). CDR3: CASSLRGDAYGYTF. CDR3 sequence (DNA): TGTGCCAGCAGTTTAAGGGGGGATGCCTATGGCTACACCTTC.

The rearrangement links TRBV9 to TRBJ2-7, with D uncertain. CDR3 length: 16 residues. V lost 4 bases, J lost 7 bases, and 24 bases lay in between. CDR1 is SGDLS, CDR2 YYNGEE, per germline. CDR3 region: CASSPRMDPLVGEQYF. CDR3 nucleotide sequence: TGTGCCAGCAGCCCCCGGATGGACCCCTTGGTAGGAGAGCAGTACTTC. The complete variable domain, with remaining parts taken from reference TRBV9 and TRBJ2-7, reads DSGVTQTPKHLITATGQRVTLRCSPRSGDLSVYWYQQSLDQGLQFLIQYYNGEERAKGNILERFSAQQFPDLHSELNLSSLELGDSALYFCASSPRMDPLVGEQYFGPGTRLTVT.

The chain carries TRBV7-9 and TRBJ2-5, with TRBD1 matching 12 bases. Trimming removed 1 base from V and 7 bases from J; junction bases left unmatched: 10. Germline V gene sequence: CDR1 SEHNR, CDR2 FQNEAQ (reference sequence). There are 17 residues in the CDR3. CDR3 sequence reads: CASSLGRDRGRLVTQYF. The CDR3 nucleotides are TGTGCCAGCAGCTTAGGCCGGGACAGGGGGCGTTTGGTGACCCAGTACTTC.

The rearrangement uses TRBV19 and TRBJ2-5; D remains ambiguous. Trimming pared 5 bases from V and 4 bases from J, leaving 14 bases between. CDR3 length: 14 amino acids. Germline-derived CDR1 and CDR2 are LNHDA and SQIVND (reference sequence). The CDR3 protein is CASSLRGRRETQYF. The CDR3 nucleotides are TGTGCCAGTAGTCTAAGAGGTCGGAGAGAGACCCAGTACTTC.

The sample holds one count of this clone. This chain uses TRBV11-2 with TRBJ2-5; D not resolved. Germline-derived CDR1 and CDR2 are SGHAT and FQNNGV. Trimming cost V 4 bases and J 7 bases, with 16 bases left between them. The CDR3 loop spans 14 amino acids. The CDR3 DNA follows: TGTGCCAGCAGCTCGTCCGGGCCCATCGGGACCCAGTACTTC. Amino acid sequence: CASSSSGPIGTQYF.

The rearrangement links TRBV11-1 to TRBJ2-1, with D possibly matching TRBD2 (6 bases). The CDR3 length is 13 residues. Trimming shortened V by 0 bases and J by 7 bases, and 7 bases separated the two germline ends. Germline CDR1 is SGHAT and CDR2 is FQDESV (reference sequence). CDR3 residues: CASSLAAGNEQFF. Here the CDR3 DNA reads TGTGCCAGCAGCTTAGCGGCGGGGAATGAGCAGTTCTTC.

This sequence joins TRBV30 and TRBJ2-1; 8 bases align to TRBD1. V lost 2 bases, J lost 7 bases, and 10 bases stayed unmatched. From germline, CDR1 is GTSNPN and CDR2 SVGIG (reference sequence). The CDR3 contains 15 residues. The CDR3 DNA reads TGTGCCTGGAGTCCACGGACAGGGAGGAGGAATGAGCAGTTCTTC. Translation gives CAWSPRTGRRNEQFF.

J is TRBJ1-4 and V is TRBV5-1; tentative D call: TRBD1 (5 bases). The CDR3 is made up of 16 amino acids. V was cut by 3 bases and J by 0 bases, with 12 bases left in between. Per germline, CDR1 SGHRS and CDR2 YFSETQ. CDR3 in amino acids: CASSWGSGSTNEKLFF. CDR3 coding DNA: TGCGCCAGCAGCTGGGGATCAGGGTCAACTAATGAAAAACTGTTTTTT.

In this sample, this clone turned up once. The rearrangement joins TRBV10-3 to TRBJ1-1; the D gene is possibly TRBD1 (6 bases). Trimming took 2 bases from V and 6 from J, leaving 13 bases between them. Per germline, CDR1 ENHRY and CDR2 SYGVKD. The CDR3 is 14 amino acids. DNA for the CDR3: TGTGCCATCAGTGAGAAGGGGGGCGCGGCTGAAGCTTTCTTT. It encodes CAISEKGGAAEAFF.

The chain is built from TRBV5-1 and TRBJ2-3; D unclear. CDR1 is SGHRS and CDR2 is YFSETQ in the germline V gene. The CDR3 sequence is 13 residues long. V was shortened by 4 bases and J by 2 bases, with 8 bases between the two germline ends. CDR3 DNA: TGCGCCAGCAGCCGGACCCCCACAGATACGCAGTATTTT. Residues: CASSRTPTDTQYF.

The CDR3 spells CASSPDGYNEQFF. The CDR3 region has the DNA TGCGCCAGCAGCCCGGACGGATACAATGAGCAGTTCTTC. The chain links TRBV4-3 to TRBJ2-1, with D hard to call. From germline, CDR1 is LGHNA and CDR2 YSLEER. The V end was cut by 4 bases, the J end by 4 bases, with 8 bases between. This CDR3 is built from 13 residues.

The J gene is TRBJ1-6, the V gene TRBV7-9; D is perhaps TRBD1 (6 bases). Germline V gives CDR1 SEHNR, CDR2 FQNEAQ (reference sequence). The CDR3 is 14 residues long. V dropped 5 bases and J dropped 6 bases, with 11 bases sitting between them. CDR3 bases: TGTGCCAGCAGCGCAGGGGACCGTAATTCACCCCTCCACTTT. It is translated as CASSAGDRNSPLHF. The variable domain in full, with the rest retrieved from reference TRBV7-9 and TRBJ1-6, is DTGVSQNPRHKITKRGQNVTFRCDPISEHNRLYWYRQTLGQGPEFLTYFQNEAQLEKSRLLSDRFSAERPKGSFSTLEIQRTEQGDSAMYLCASSAGDRNSPLHFGNGTRLTVT.

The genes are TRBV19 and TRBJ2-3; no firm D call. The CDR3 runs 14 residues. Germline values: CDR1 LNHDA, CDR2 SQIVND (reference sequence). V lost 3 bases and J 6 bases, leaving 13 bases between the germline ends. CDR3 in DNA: TGTGCCAGTAGTATCGCTCGGAAATGGGATACGCAGTATTTT. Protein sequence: CASSIARKWDTQYF.

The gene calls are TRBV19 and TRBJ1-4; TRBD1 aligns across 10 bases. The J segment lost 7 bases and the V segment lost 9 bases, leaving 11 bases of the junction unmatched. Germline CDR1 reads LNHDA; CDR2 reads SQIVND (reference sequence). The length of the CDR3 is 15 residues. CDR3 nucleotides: TGTGCCAGCAAACCCTGGGGGGACAGGGGTGAAAAACTGTTTTTT. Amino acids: CASKPWGDRGEKLFF.

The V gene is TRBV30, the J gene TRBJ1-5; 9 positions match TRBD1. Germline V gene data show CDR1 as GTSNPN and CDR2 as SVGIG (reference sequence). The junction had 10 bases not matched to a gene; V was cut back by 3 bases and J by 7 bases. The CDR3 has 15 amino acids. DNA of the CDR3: TGTGCCTGGAGCGCGCCGGGACAGGGTCAACAGCCCCAGCATTTT. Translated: CAWSAPGQGQQPQHF.

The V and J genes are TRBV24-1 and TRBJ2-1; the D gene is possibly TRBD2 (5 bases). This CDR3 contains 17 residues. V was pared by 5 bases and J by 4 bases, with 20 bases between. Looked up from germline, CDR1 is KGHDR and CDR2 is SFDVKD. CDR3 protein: CATSAARRGSLYNEQFF. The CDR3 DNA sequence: TGTGCCACCAGTGCCGCCCGACGGGGATCCCTTTACAATGAGCAGTTCTTC.

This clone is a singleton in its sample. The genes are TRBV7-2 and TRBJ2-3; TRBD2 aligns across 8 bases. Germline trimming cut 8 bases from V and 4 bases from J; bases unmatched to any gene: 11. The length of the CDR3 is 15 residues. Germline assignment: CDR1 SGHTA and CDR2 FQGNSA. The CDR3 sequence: CASRSQAGVPDTQYF. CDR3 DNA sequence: TGTGCCAGCCGTTCCCAAGCGGGGGTACCAGATACGCAGTATTTT.

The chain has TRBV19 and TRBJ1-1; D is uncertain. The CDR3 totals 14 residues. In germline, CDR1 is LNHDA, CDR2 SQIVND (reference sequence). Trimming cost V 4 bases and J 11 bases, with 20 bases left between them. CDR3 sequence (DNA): TGTGCCAGTAGTAGGGCGTCGAGAATAGGAGCGGCTTTCTTT. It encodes CASSRASRIGAAFF.

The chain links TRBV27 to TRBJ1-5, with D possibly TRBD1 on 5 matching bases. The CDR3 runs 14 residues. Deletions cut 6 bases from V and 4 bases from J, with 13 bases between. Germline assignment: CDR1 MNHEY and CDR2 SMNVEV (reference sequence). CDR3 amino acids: CASSGAALNQPQHF. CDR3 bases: TGTGCCAGCAGCGGGGCTGCTCTTAATCAGCCCCAGCATTTT.

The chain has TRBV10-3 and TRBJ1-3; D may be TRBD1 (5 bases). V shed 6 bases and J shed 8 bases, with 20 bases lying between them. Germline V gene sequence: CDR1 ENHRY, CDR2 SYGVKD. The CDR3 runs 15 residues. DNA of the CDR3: TGTGCCATCAGAGGTGATCGGGGGATTAAGGACACCATATATTTT. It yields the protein CAIRGDRGIKDTIYF.